A selection of T cell receptor beta chains follows, all from one sample in a study of blood T cell repertoires in COVID-19. Assay used: immunoSEQ multiplex PCR; TCRdb lists only in-frame clones, some missing. Counted here are under 450,000 clones, less than 90% occurring once; the ten biggest clones make up approximately 4.7%. The sample consisted of PBMCs or T cells enriched from blood (not recorded which). The receptor set was obtained from a woman aged 50 to 60 who had recovered from COVID-19. Both conserved end residues are part of each CDR3. D genes are given only for firm matches. Clone sizes are given selectively: once, few, many, or a class where the clone is expanded.

size	V	J	length	D	CDR3	DNA
.	TRBV5-1	TRBJ1-2	13	.	CASSYGGDYGYTF	TGCGCCAGCAGCTATGGGGGCGACTATGGCTACACCTTC
.	TRBV6-5	TRBJ2-1	15	TRBD2	CASRYSGLGVNEQFF	TGTGCCAGCAGGTATAGTGGACTAGGAGTCAATGAGCAGTTCTTC
.	TRBV7-9	TRBJ2-1	16	.	CASSLARLDLNNEQFF	TGTGCCAGCAGCTTAGCGCGGCTAGACTTAAACAATGAGCAGTTCTTC
.	TRBV29-1	TRBJ2-3	12	.	CSVEKNRDTQYF	TGCAGCGTTGAGAAGAACAGAGATACGCAGTATTTT
.	TRBV30	TRBJ1-5	14	.	CAWSVNGGLQPQHF	TGTGCCTGGAGTGTAAACGGGGGGCTTCAGCCCCAGCATTTT
.	TRBV18	TRBJ1-1	16	.	CASSPGGLGVNTEAFF	TGTGCCAGCTCACCAGGGGGCCTCGGGGTGAACACTGAAGCTTTCTTT
.	TRBV29-1	TRBJ1-1	12	TRBD1	CSVIRDRAEAFF	TGCAGCGTCATTAGAGACAGGGCTGAAGCTTTCTTT
few	TRBV11-3	TRBJ2-3	14	.	CASSLGRGHHTQYF	TGTGCCAGCAGCTTGGGCCGGGGACACCATACGCAGTATTTT
.	TRBV6-1	TRBJ2-3	15	.	CASSEGGGLPDTQYF	TGTGCCAGCAGTGAAGGCGGGGGCCTCCCAGATACGCAGTATTTT
.	TRBV5-4	TRBJ1-2	13	.	CASSAAAYYGYTF	TGTGCCAGCAGCGCCGCGGCCTACTATGGCTACACCTTC
few	TRBV19	TRBJ2-1	14	.	CATSSTPTHHEQFF	TGTGCAACCTCGTCGACTCCCACGCACCATGAGCAGTTCTTC
.	TRBV2	TRBJ2-7	15	TRBD2	CASRGGLAGGGEQYF	TGTGCCAGCAGAGGTGGGCTAGCGGGAGGGGGAGAGCAGTACTTC
few	TRBV28	TRBJ1-4	15	TRBD1	CASSLPTGGVEKLFF	TGTGCCAGCAGTTTGCCTACAGGGGGCGTTGAAAAACTGTTTTTT
.	TRBV11-2	TRBJ2-3	17	TRBD2	CASRSGTSGLRTDTQYF	TGTGCCAGCAGGTCCGGGACTAGCGGTTTACGAACAGATACGCAGTATTTT
.	TRBV5-1	TRBJ2-2	17	TRBD2	CASSRPGGDANTGELFF	TGCGCCAGCAGCCGCCCGGGGGGGGACGCGAACACCGGGGAGCTGTTTTTT
.	TRBV19	TRBJ2-3	14	.	CASSIVLRPDTQYF	TGTGCCAGTAGTATAGTACTCAGGCCAGATACGCAGTATTTT
.	TRBV5-1	TRBJ2-2	16	.	CASSLTGGLEGGELFF	TGCGCCAGCAGCTTGACCGGGGGGCTTGAAGGCGGGGAGCTGTTTTTT
.	TRBV3-1/TRBV3-2	TRBJ2-3	14	.	CASSQSVVPDTQYF	TGTGCCAGCAGCCAATCGGTTGTACCCGATACGCAGTATTTT
.	TRBV7-3	TRBJ2-3	17	TRBD2	CASSPSGGTDGTDTQYF	TGTGCCAGCAGCCCCAGCGGGGGGACCGATGGCACAGATACGCAGTATTTT
.	TRBV7-9	TRBJ2-7	14	TRBD2	CASSLRLAGDEQYF	TGTGCCAGCAGCCTACGACTAGCGGGAGACGAGCAGTACTTC
once	TRBV6-1	TRBJ2-1	14	.	CASSDRAWGNEQFF	TGTGCCAGCAGTGACAGGGCTTGGGGCAATGAGCAGTTCTTC
.	TRBV28	TRBJ1-2	13	.	CASSLRQDYGYTF	TGTGCCAGCAGTCTTAGACAGGACTATGGCTACACCTTC
.	TRBV30	TRBJ1-2	13	TRBD1	CARQGTSFYGYTF	TGTGCCCGACAGGGGACATCTTTCTATGGCTACACCTTC
.	TRBV19	TRBJ1-1	16	TRBD1	CASSIRQGGRNTEAFF	TGTGCCAGTAGTATCCGTCAGGGGGGAAGGAACACTGAAGCTTTCTTT
.	TRBV5-1	TRBJ1-2	13	.	CASSTSQNYGYTF	TGCGCCAGCAGCACATCCCAAAACTATGGCTACACCTTC
.	TRBV5-1	TRBJ2-1	14	TRBD1	CASSWGQGHNEQFF	TGCGCCAGCAGCTGGGGACAGGGCCACAATGAGCAGTTCTTC
.	TRBV27	TRBJ2-2	14	.	CASSLGQSTGELFF	TGTGCCAGCAGTTTAGGGCAGAGCACCGGGGAGCTGTTTTTT
few	TRBV7-2	TRBJ1-2	14	TRBD1	CASSSRTGTYGYTF	TGTGCCAGCAGCTCTAGGACAGGGACCTATGGCTACACCTTC
few	TRBV18	TRBJ1-3	14	.	CASSLKGVGNTIYF	TGTGCCAGCTCGCTGAAGGGGGTTGGAAACACCATATATTTT
.	TRBV19	TRBJ1-1	14	.	CASSIFGGDTEAFF	TGTGCCAGTAGTATTTTCGGGGGAGACACTGAAGCTTTCTTT
.	TRBV27	TRBJ1-1	14	TRBD1	CASSPGQGNTEAFF	TGTGCCAGCAGCCCGGGACAGGGAAACACTGAAGCTTTCTTT
few	TRBV2	TRBJ1-1	14	.	CASSGWGGYTEAFF	TGTGCCAGCAGTGGTTGGGGGGGCTACACTGAAGCTTTCTTT
.	TRBV10-3	TRBJ2-1	16	.	CATESGALPLYNEQFF	TGTGCCACCGAATCGGGAGCTTTGCCGCTCTACAATGAGCAGTTCTTC
.	TRBV3-1/TRBV3-2	TRBJ1-2	14	.	CASSPQGLGYGYTF	TGTGCCAGCAGCCCCCAGGGTCTAGGCTATGGCTACACCTTC
.	TRBV7-9	TRBJ1-6	16	.	CASSLDLSASRSPLHF	TGTGCCAGCAGCTTAGATCTATCGGCCTCGCGGTCACCCCTCCACTTT
.	TRBV5-1	TRBJ1-1	12	.	CASSRESTEAFF	TGCGCCAGCAGTCGAGAAAGCACTGAAGCTTTCTTT
.	TRBV19	TRBJ1-4	14	TRBD1	CASSRGQGDEKLFF	TGTGCCAGTAGTAGGGGACAGGGGGATGAAAAACTGTTTTTT
few	TRBV18	TRBJ2-5	16	TRBD1	CASSPTRQGSLETQYF	TGTGCCAGCTCACCGACCCGACAGGGATCATTAGAGACCCAGTACTTC
once	TRBV7-2	TRBJ1-2	15	TRBD1	CASSLGTGLGYGYTF	TGTGCCAGCAGCTTAGGGACAGGGCTTGGGTATGGCTACACCTTC